This TCR beta chain emerged from a study of T cell repertoires in cytomegalovirus infection. Study-wide context: Both recently identified HLA-C-restricted and well-studied HLA-B-restricted CMV epitopes were used in the study. Shared public TCR beta signatures pointed to both CMV infection and a matching HLA type.

Study-level findings and limits: The study identified carriers of CMV plus the relevant HLA from cumulative public TCR beta family frequency. In two of eight donors, the top clonotype was HLA-C-restricted CMV-specific.

This clonotype was detected only a few times. Antigen: not known. In TCRdb, the reads were re-called with MiXCR into one record per CDR3 protein. The sample shows 55,000 to 85,000 distinct CDR3 sequences, 20% to 25% of them seen only once. The receptor was derived from a human donor in good health (CMV status not recorded). Some clones in this sample may be carry-over from other donors' samples. The material was CD8+ T cells from cultured PBMCs, obtained from culture after CMV antigen stimulation.

CDR3 amino acids: CASSPRHDPRREKLFF. CDR3 nucleotide sequence: TGTGCCAGCAGCCCCAGACACGACCCTCGGAGGGAAAAACTGTTTTTT. The chain carries TRBV7-8 and TRBJ1-4; D is unresolved. Trimming cost V 5 bases and J 8 bases, with 21 bases left between them. CDR3 length: 16 residues. CDR1 SGHVS and CDR2 FQNEAQ come from the germline V gene.